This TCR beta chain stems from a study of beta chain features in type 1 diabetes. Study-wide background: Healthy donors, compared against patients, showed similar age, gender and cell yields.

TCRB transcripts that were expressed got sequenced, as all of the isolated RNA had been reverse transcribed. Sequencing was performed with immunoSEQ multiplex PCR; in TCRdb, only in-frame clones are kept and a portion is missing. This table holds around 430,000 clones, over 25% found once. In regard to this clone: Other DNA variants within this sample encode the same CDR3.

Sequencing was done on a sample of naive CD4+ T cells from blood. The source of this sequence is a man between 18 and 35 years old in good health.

CDR3 coding DNA: TGTGCCAGCAGCTTAAGGCGGACAGATACGCAGTATTTT. Its protein is CASSLRRTDTQYF. The V gene is TRBV7-2, the J gene TRBJ2-3; D is unclear. The CDR3 contains 13 residues. The ends were cut back, 2 bases at V and 3 bases at J, with 6 bases in the middle. CDR1 and CDR2 (germline): SGHTA, FQGNSA.